Detailed here is one TCR beta chain. This specimen belongs to a study of shared clonotypes between healthy human individuals. As for the study in general: Those who served as donors were a couple of women and a few men between the ages of 18 and 49.

Terminally differentiated effector memory CD45RA+ cells were excluded by CCR7 positive selection of CD45RO-negative cells. Here immunoSEQ multiplex PCR was the method, and the copy in TCRdb shows in-frame clones only, minus some. The sample contains about 820,000 clones, nearly 95% of which appear only once. Germline-derived CDR1 and CDR2 are GTSNPN and SVGIG (reference sequence). With 1 base clipped from V and 7 bases from J, the junction kept 4 bases outside the gene matches. The CDR3 has 14 residues. The TCR comes from a man aged 30-40 years in good health. Sequencing used naive CD8+ T cells sorted from blood. The chain is built from TRBV30 and TRBJ2-7; 13 bases map to TRBD2. This CDR3 reads CAWSGTSGSGEQYF. CDR3 DNA sequence: TGTGCCTGGAGTGGGACTAGCGGGAGTGGAGAGCAGTACTTC. Filled out from reference TRBV30 and TRBJ2-7, the complete variable domain reads SQTIHQWPATLVQPVGSPLSLECTVEGTSNPNLYWYRQAAGRGLQLLFYSVGIGQISSEVPQNLSASRPQDRQFILSSKKLLLSDSGFYLCAWSGTSGSGEQYFGPGTRLTVT.